Following are 2 T cell receptor beta chains from one sample sequenced in a study of CD8 T cells in ankylosing spondylitis. TCRdb recomputed calls from the 5' RACE reads with MiXCR, one row per CDR3 protein. The sample records about 30,000 distinct CDR3 sequences, approximately 28% being singletons. Sequencing was performed on synovial fluid, either unsorted or a sorted T cell fraction (not recorded which). These receptor sequences come from a male donor with ankylosing spondylitis.

This clonotype is classed as medium-sized. CDR3 in amino acids: CASSTIYWAPSNQPQHF. The CDR3 DNA reads as TGTGCCAGCAGTACCATCTATTGGGCCCCAAGCAATCAGCCCCAGCATTTT. The chain has TRBV6-2 or TRBV6-3 and TRBJ1-5, with D hard to call. Trimming cost V 5 bases and J 1 base, with 18 bases left between them. In germline, CDR1 is MNHEY, CDR2 SVGEGT. There are 17 residues in the CDR3.

This clonotype was detected only a few times. The J gene is TRBJ1-1, the V gene TRBV11-3; tentatively, D is TRBD1 (6 bases). Trimming took 5 bases from V and 5 from J, leaving 15 bases between them. CDR1 and CDR2 from the germline V gene are SGHNT and YENEEA. CDR3 size: 14 residues. This chain's CDR3 is CASSLEPTGTEAFF. For the CDR3, the DNA is TGTGCCAGCAGCCTTGAGCCGACAGGTACTGAAGCTTTCTTT.